This is a list of T cell receptor beta chains from one sample in a study of blood T cell repertoires in COVID-19. The protocol was immunoSEQ multiplex PCR, while the TCRdb copy is restricted to in-frame clones and leaves out a portion. Of 110,000 to 150,000 clones in the sample, around 80% were seen once. The sample consisted of peripheral blood. All receptors derive from a man aged 70-80 years who had recovered from COVID-19. Each CDR3 is given with its conserved first and last residue. A D gene is named only where the DNA matches it firmly. Part of the rows lack a size; the others show once, few, many or a class for expanded clones.

length,V,D,J,size,CDR3,DNA
16,TRBV7-9,TRBD1,TRBJ2-7,.,CASSYPGTGIENEQYF,TGTGCCAGCAGCTATCCCGGGACAGGGATTGAGAACGAGCAGTACTTC
17,TRBV19,TRBD1,TRBJ2-4,.,CASSIPPAGTGVGIQYF,TGTGCCAGTAGTATCCCCCCAGCCGGGACAGGGGTTGGCATTCAGTACTTC
15,TRBV27,TRBD2,TRBJ2-5,.,CASSLTGRAGETQYF,TGTGCCAGCAGTTTAACCGGGAGGGCTGGGGAGACCCAGTACTTC
12,TRBV5-1,.,TRBJ2-5,.,CASRMQGETQYF,TGCGCCAGCAGGATGCAGGGAGAGACCCAGTACTTC
14,TRBV20-1,.,TRBJ1-4,.,CSASTQGPNEKLFF,TGCAGTGCTAGTACGCAGGGGCCGAATGAAAAACTGTTTTTT
16,TRBV24-1,TRBD1,TRBJ2-7,.,CATSDFETGGNYEQYF,TGTGCCACCAGTGATTTCGAGACAGGGGGAAACTACGAGCAGTACTTC
14,TRBV7-2,TRBD2,TRBJ2-1,.,CASSLDREDNEQFF,TGTGCCAGCAGCTTAGACCGGGAGGACAATGAGCAGTTCTTC
17,TRBV27,TRBD2,TRBJ2-1,.,CASSLQLAGDSYNEQFF,TGTGCCAGCAGTTTACAACTAGCGGGGGACTCCTACAATGAGCAGTTCTTC
15,TRBV19,.,TRBJ2-7,.,CASSIGRGSSYEQYF,TGTGCCAGTAGTATCGGTCGGGGGAGCTCCTACGAGCAGTACTTC
15,TRBV20-1,TRBD1,TRBJ2-5,.,CSASPGTGVGETQYF,TGCAGTGCAAGTCCCGGGACAGGGGTCGGTGAGACCCAGTACTTC
14,TRBV9,.,TRBJ2-4,.,CASSVGTGGNIQYF,TGTGCCAGCAGCGTAGGGACGGGCGGGAACATTCAGTACTTC
16,TRBV2,TRBD2,TRBJ2-1,.,CASSGGGRAIGNEQFF,TGTGCCAGCAGTGGGGGCGGGAGGGCCATCGGCAATGAGCAGTTCTTC
16,TRBV4-1,TRBD2,TRBJ2-3,.,CASSPGLAGTADTQYF,TGCGCCAGCAGCCCGGGACTAGCGGGAACGGCAGATACGCAGTATTTT
15,TRBV6-1,.,TRBJ2-3,.,CASSELALPTDTQYF,TGTGCCAGCAGTGAATTAGCACTACCCACAGATACGCAGTATTTT
18,TRBV6-2/TRBV6-3,TRBD2,TRBJ2-3,.,CASSYTFSVAGATDTQYF,TGTGCCAGCAGTTACACCTTCTCAGTAGCGGGAGCCACAGATACGCAGTATTTT
13,TRBV3-1/TRBV3-2,.,TRBJ2-5,.,CATFGGTQETQYF,TGTGCCACTTTTGGAGGTACCCAAGAGACCCAGTACTTC
14,TRBV10-3,.,TRBJ1-6,.,CAISETAYNSPLHF,TGTGCCATCAGTGAGACAGCCTATAATTCACCCCTCCACTTT
16,TRBV2,.,TRBJ2-2,.,CATKEADRSASGELFF,TGTGCCACCAAAGAGGCTGACAGGTCGGCGTCCGGGGAGCTGTTTTTT
17,TRBV4-1,.,TRBJ1-5,.,CASSHPLEGIIRKPQHF,TGCGCCAGCAGCCACCCCCTGGAGGGGATTATTAGGAAGCCCCAGCATTTT
18,TRBV7-9,TRBD1,TRBJ2-6,few,CASSLARQGITGANVLTF,TGTGCCAGCAGCTTAGCAAGACAGGGGATAACTGGGGCCAACGTCCTGACTTTC
15,TRBV5-6,TRBD2,TRBJ2-7,.,CASSFSGRENYEQYF,TGTGCCAGCAGCTTTAGCGGGAGAGAGAACTACGAGCAGTACTTC
20,TRBV27,TRBD1,TRBJ2-1,.,CASSFRFQFLGQGKSDEQFF,TGTGCCAGCAGTTTTAGATTTCAGTTCTTGGGACAGGGTAAGTCGGATGAGCAGTTCTTC
18,TRBV3-1/TRBV3-2,TRBD2,TRBJ2-3,medium-sized,CASSHAAGLAGGRDTQYF,TGTGCCAGCAGCCATGCTGCGGGACTAGCGGGAGGTCGGGATACGCAGTATTTT
18,TRBV10-1,.,TRBJ1-5,.,CASGGPGGHIGSNQPQHF,TGCGCCAGCGGGGGGCCGGGGGGGCATATAGGAAGCAATCAGCCCCAGCATTTT
13,TRBV12-3/TRBV12-4,.,TRBJ1-5,few,CASRGGSNQPQHF,TGTGCCAGCCGGGGGGGGAGCAATCAGCCCCAGCATTTT
15,TRBV7-9,TRBD1,TRBJ2-5,.,CASSLVTGGQETQYF,TGTGCCAGCAGCTTGGTTACAGGGGGCCAAGAGACCCAGTACTTC
15,TRBV27,TRBD2,TRBJ2-7,.,CASSLMAGEGYEQYF,TGTGCCAGCAGTTTAATGGCGGGAGAGGGCTACGAGCAGTACTTC
14,TRBV5-1,.,TRBJ2-5,.,CASSLVPAGETQYF,TGCGCCAGCAGCTTGGTGCCAGCGGGAGAGACCCAGTACTTC
13,TRBV27,.,TRBJ1-5,.,CASSFLGNQPQHF,TGTGCCAGCAGTTTTCTCGGGAATCAGCCCCAGCATTTT
15,TRBV5-1,TRBD2,TRBJ2-2,.,CASSLSTSGIGELFF,TGCGCCAGCAGCTTGTCGACTAGCGGGATCGGGGAGCTGTTTTTT
15,TRBV6-5,TRBD1,TRBJ2-7,once,CASRQGTGGSYEQYF,TGTGCCAGCAGACAAGGGACAGGGGGCTCCTACGAGCAGTACTTC
15,TRBV23-1,.,TRBJ1-2,.,CASSPPDIPGYGYTF,TGCGCCAGCAGTCCCCCGGACATCCCGGGCTATGGCTACACCTTC
17,TRBV4-2,TRBD2,TRBJ2-1,.,CASSQERGGRDYNEQFF,TGTGCCAGCAGCCAAGAAAGAGGCGGGAGGGACTACAATGAGCAGTTCTTC
15,TRBV4-1,TRBD2,TRBJ2-1,.,CASSQVEGLANEQFF,TGCGCCAGCAGCCAAGTAGAGGGACTAGCGAATGAGCAGTTCTTC
16,TRBV7-6,TRBD2,TRBJ2-5,.,CASSLGGGSGRETQYF,TGTGCCAGCAGCTTAGGGGGCGGCAGCGGGAGAGAGACCCAGTACTTC
14,TRBV7-6,.,TRBJ2-5,.,CASSSLGGKETQYF,TGTGCCAGCAGCTCCCTAGGGGGAAAGGAGACCCAGTACTTC
15,TRBV2,.,TRBJ1-5,once,CASSEREGYNQPQHF,TGTGCCAGCAGTGAGAGGGAAGGGTACAATCAGCCCCAGCATTTT
15,TRBV27,TRBD1,TRBJ1-2,.,CASSPRDRAVSRLIF,TGTGCCAGCAGTCCACGGGACAGGGCTGTAAGCCGCCTTATCTTC
14,TRBV7-9,.,TRBJ2-5,.,CASSTPGIQETQYF,TGTGCCAGCAGCACCCCAGGCATCCAAGAGACCCAGTACTTC
12,TRBV29-1,.,TRBJ1-2,few,CSVEGTDYGYTF,TGCAGCGTTGAAGGGACAGATTATGGCTACACCTTC
12,TRBV19,.,TRBJ1-4,.,CASSFGGEKLFF,TGTGCCAGTAGTTTTGGCGGTGAAAAACTGTTTTTT
13,TRBV12-3/TRBV12-4,.,TRBJ2-7,.,CASSSPGAYEQYF,TGTGCCAGCAGTTCCCCAGGGGCGTACGAGCAGTACTTC
15,TRBV19,TRBD1,TRBJ2-1,.,CASSITGGVYNEQFF,TGTGCCAGTAGTATAACAGGGGGTGTATACAATGAGCAGTTCTTC
15,TRBV4-1,TRBD1,TRBJ1-4,.,CASTLGQGANEKLFF,TGCGCCAGCACTCTAGGGCAGGGGGCTAATGAAAAACTGTTTTTT
16,TRBV27,.,TRBJ2-7,few,CASREHQATGSGEQYF,TGTGCCAGCAGAGAACATCAGGCCACAGGGAGCGGCGAGCAGTACTTC
15,TRBV27,TRBD2,TRBJ2-4,.,CASRSAGGAKNIQYF,TGTGCCAGCAGATCAGCGGGGGGAGCCAAAAACATTCAGTACTTC
14,TRBV29-1,TRBD2,TRBJ2-1,once,CSDTLAGGPNEQFF,TGCAGCGACACCCTAGCGGGGGGCCCCAATGAGCAGTTCTTC
15,TRBV6-5,TRBD1,TRBJ2-1,.,CASSQDRVLGKEQFF,TGTGCCAGCAGCCAAGACAGGGTGTTAGGAAAGGAGCAGTTCTTC
13,TRBV6-5,.,TRBJ1-2,.,CASRGGALVGYTF,TGTGCCAGCAGAGGGGGGGCTCTAGTTGGCTACACCTTC
14,TRBV6-4,.,TRBJ2-6,.,CASRRGPGANVLTF,TGTGCCAGCAGGCGGGGGCCCGGGGCCAACGTCCTGACTTTC
15,TRBV15,TRBD1,TRBJ2-7,.,CATSREGQENYEQYF,TGTGCCACCAGCAGAGAGGGACAGGAAAACTACGAGCAGTACTTC